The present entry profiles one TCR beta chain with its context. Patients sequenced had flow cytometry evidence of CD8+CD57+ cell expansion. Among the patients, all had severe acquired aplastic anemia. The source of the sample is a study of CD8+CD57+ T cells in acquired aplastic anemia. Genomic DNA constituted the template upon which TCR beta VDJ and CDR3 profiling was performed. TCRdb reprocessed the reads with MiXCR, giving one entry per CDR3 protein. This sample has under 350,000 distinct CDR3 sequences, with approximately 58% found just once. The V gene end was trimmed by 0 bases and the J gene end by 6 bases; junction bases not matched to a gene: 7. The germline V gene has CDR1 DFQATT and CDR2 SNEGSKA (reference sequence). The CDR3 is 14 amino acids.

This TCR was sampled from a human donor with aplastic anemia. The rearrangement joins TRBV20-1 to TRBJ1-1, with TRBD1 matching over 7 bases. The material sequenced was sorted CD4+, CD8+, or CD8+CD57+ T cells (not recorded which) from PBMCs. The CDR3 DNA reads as TGCAGTGCTAGAGATACAGGGGCCGGTCCTGAAGCTTTCTTT. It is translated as CSARDTGAGPEAFF.